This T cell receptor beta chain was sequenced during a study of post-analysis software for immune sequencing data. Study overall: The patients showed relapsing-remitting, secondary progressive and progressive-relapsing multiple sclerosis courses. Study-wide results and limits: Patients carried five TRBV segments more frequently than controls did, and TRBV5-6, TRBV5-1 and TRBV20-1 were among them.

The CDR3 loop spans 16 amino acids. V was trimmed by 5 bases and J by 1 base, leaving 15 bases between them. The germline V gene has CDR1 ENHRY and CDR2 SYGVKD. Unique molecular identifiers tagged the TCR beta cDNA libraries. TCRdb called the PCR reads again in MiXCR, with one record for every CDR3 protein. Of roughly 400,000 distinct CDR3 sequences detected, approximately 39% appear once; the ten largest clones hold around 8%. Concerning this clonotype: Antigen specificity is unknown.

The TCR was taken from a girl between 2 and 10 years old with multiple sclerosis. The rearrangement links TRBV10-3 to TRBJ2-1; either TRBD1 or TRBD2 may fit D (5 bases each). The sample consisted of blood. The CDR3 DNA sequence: TGTGCCATCAGTCCGGGCCGGGACCGTTCCTACAATGAGCAGTTCTTC. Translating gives CAISPGRDRSYNEQFF.